This is a list of T cell receptor beta chains from one sample in a study of T cells after yellow fever vaccination. TCRdb passed the 5' RACE reads through MiXCR, listing each CDR3 protein once. The table includes about 340,000 distinct CDR3 sequences, roughly 4.3% detected once. The material was PBMCs, obtained 5 days after the yellow fever booster vaccination. The source of these receptors is a man aged 18 to 35 who received the YFV17D yellow fever vaccine. CDR3s include the opening cysteine and the closing phenylalanine or tryptophan. Fields, in order: CDR3 DNA, CDR3 protein, V gene, J gene, D gene, clone size. The D gene is left open where the match is weak. Clone size is stated in some rows and not others, as once, few, many or a class when expanded.

TGCGCCAGCAGCCCGGGACAGGGACCCACCGGGGAGCTGTTTTTT	CASSPGQGPTGELFF	TRBV4-3	TRBJ2-2	TRBD1	many
TGCGCCAGCAGCCAAGAGGGATCCCTCGCTGGGGCCAACGTCCTGACTTTC	CASSQEGSLAGANVLTF	TRBV4-3	TRBJ2-6	-	-
TGTGCCAGCAGCACCCGGGACGGCGTGGTCGAGGATGAAAAACTGTTTTTT	CASSTRDGVVEDEKLFF	TRBV12-3/TRBV12-4	TRBJ1-4	-	few
TGCGCCAGCAGCTTAGGGACCCTAGGGACCACAGATACGCAGTATTTT	CASSLGTLGTTDTQYF	TRBV5-1	TRBJ2-3	-	-
TGCGCCAGCAGCCAAGATTTCGGCAGCACAGATACGCAGTATTTT	CASSQDFGSTDTQYF	TRBV4-3	TRBJ2-3	-	many
TGTGCCAGCAGTTCACGACTAGCGGGGAATGAGCAGTTCTTC	CASSSRLAGNEQFF	TRBV27	TRBJ2-1	TRBD2	-
TGTGCCAGCAGTTACTCAACGGGCCCCGGCTCGGGCACTGAAGCTTTCTTT	CASSYSTGPGSGTEAFF	TRBV6-5	TRBJ1-1	-	few
TGTGCCAGTACGGAGGGCAACACCGGGGAGCTGTTTTTT	CASTEGNTGELFF	TRBV19	TRBJ2-2	-	few
TGCGCCAGCAGTTCGCTAGCGGGGGGCCCAGAGACCCAGTACTTC	CASSSLAGGPETQYF	TRBV5-1	TRBJ2-5	TRBD2	-
TGCAGTGCCCCTAGACTGTGGGGCACTGAAGCTTTCTTT	CSAPRLWGTEAFF	TRBV20-1	TRBJ1-1	-	many
TGTGCCAGCAGCTTAGGCGGACAATCCTACGAGCAGTACTTC	CASSLGGQSYEQYF	TRBV7-3	TRBJ2-7	-	few
TGTGCCAGCAGCTTGGCAGGCCAGACCTACGAGCAGTACTTC	CASSLAGQTYEQYF	TRBV5-5	TRBJ2-7	-	many
TGTGCCAGCAGCTTACGCGAGGTGGGTCAGCCCCAGCATTTT	CASSLREVGQPQHF	TRBV5-6	TRBJ1-5	-	few
TGTGCCAGCAGCTTAGTGTGGGAAGAGACCCAGTACTTC	CASSLVWEETQYF	TRBV7-2	TRBJ2-5	-	many
TGTGCCAGTCTCGTTAGCACTGAAGCTTTCTTT	CASLVSTEAFF	TRBV12-3/TRBV12-4	TRBJ1-1	-	few
TGTGCCAGCAGCTTTTTCCCCCCAGGGATCCGAAAAGAGGAGACCCAGTACTTC	CASSFFPPGIRKEETQYF	TRBV11-1	TRBJ2-5	-	-
TGTGCCAGCAGCTTAGCTACAGGGCCGATCCGTGGCTACACCTTC	CASSLATGPIRGYTF	TRBV7-9	TRBJ1-2	-	-
TGTGCCTGGAGTGTACATGGGGCAGACACCATATATTTT	CAWSVHGADTIYF	TRBV30	TRBJ1-3	-	few
TGTGCCAGCAGTGGGGGCATGAACACTGAAGCTTTCTTT	CASSGGMNTEAFF	TRBV7-2	TRBJ1-1	-	many
TGTGCCAGCAGCTTGAACGTGGGCGGGTACGAGCAGTACTTC	CASSLNVGGYEQYF	TRBV7-9	TRBJ2-7	-	few
TGTGCCAGCAGCCCCAACCGACAGGGGGGAAACACCATATATTTT	CASSPNRQGGNTIYF	TRBV7-2	TRBJ1-3	TRBD1	many
TGTGCCAGCAGCTTAACTAGCGGGGTCAATGAGCAGTTCTTC	CASSLTSGVNEQFF	TRBV7-2	TRBJ2-1	TRBD2	few
TGCAGTGCTAGACCCGGGGAAAGGAACACTGAAGCTTTCTTT	CSARPGERNTEAFF	TRBV20-1	TRBJ1-1	-	-
TGTGCCAGCAGCGGGCCCGGGTCTTCTAGCACAGATACGCAGTATTTT	CASSGPGSSSTDTQYF	TRBV5-6	TRBJ2-3	-	many
TGTGCCAGCAGGGGCCGAGGGGGCGGTTACACTGAAGCTTTCTTT	CASRGRGGGYTEAFF	TRBV7-8	TRBJ1-1	TRBD1	few
TGCGCCAGCAGCCAATCAACAGGGGGCTACTATGGCTACACCTTC	CASSQSTGGYYGYTF	TRBV4-3	TRBJ1-2	TRBD1	few
TGTGCCACCGGGACCCAGTTTAATACTGAGCAGTACTTC	CATGTQFNTEQYF	TRBV19	TRBJ2-7	-	-
TGTGCCAGCAGCCATGGGACTAGCGGGGGGGCTGAAGAGACCCAGTACTTC	CASSHGTSGGAEETQYF	TRBV9	TRBJ2-5	TRBD2	many
TGTGCCAGCAGTTACTCGAGGGGCCTTGAAGCTTTCTTT	CASSYSRGLEAFF	TRBV6-5	TRBJ1-1	-	-
TGCGCCAGTTCCCCCGTCGGCCAGAAAAGAACCGGGGAGCTGTTTTTT	CASSPVGQKRTGELFF	TRBV5-1	TRBJ2-2	-	many